This TCR beta chain originates from a study of T-cell reconstitution after alpha-beta-depleted transplantation in children. A TCRbeta library incorporating unique molecular identifiers was prepared. MiXCR, applied by TCRdb to the PCR reads, yields one record per CDR3 protein. The data hold about a million distinct CDR3 sequences, with about 30% observed a single time. This clonotype appeared a few times. Sequences were derived from PBMCs, mostly from graft donor cells, sampled 360 days after TCRalphabeta/CD19-depleted stem cell transplant. The clonotype was recovered from a boy under two years old who had a stem cell transplant for SCID, so the T cells may come from the graft donor.

For the CDR3, the DNA is TGTGCCAGCAGCCCCGGAGGGGGAGTTGGGACCCAGTACTTC. It codes for CASSPGGGVGTQYF. This chain connects TRBV7-3 to TRBJ2-5, with D perhaps matching TRBD1 or TRBD2 (6 bases each). The CDR3 length is 14 residues. V was shortened by 5 bases and J by 7 bases, with 17 bases between the two germline ends. The germline gives CDR1 SGHTA, CDR2 FQGTGA.